This TCR beta chain was observed in a study of CD8 T cells in Susac syndrome. Study details: There were Susac syndrome patients who were therapy-naive at blood draw, others on corticosteroids, and others on intravenous immunoglobulin alone. Study outcomes and limitations: Regarding the TCR sequencing and HLA analysis, the study admitted that a relatively small number of individuals were involved.

Reverse transcription of roughly 0.45 to 1 ug RNA was carried out with random hexamers. immunoSEQ multiplex PCR amplified TCR beta CDR3 across 54 Vbeta, 13 Jbeta. TCRdb re-analysed the immunoSEQ multiplex PCR reads in MiXCR, keeping a single row per CDR3 protein. The table includes roughly 89,000 distinct CDR3 sequences, 90% to 97% detected once. As concerns this clonotype: Its antigen is not identified.

Peripheral blood CD8+ and CD4+ T cells were profiled by TCR beta sequencing. This receptor was identified in a human donor with Susac syndrome. Sequenced sample: CD8+ T cells from PBMCs.

CDR3 region: CASSLATGSSTGELFF. DNA of the CDR3: TGTGCCAGCAGTCTCGCGACAGGGTCGAGTACCGGGGAGCTGTTTTTT. V and J are TRBV27 and TRBJ2-2, with TRBD1 matching 7 bases. CDR1 and CDR2 from the germline V gene are MNHEY and SMNVEV (reference sequence). J was trimmed by 5 bases and V by 5 bases; bases with no gene match: 11. The CDR3 consists of 16 residues.